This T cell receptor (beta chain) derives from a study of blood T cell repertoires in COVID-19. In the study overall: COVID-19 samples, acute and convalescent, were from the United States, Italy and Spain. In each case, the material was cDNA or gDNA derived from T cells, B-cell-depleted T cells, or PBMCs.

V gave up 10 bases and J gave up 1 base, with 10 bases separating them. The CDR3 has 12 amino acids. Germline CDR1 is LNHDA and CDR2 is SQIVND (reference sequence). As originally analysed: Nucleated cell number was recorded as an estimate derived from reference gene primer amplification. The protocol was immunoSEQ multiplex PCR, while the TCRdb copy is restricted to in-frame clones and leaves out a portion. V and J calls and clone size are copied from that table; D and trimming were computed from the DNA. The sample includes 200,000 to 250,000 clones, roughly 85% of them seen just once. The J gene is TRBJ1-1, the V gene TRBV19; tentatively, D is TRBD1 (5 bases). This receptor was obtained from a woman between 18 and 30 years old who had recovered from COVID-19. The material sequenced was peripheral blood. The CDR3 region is CATLTGNTEAFF. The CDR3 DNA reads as TGTGCCACCTTAACAGGGAACACTGAAGCTTTCTTT.